A selection of T cell receptor beta chains follows, all from one sample in a study of T-cell memory formation after mild COVID-19. TCRdb called the 5' RACE reads again in MiXCR, with one record for every CDR3 protein. The table shows about 470,000 distinct CDR3 sequences, with 15% to 20% occurring only once. Sequenced input: PBMCs or a T cell subset sorted from them (not recorded which). The receptors here all came from an adult woman who had mild COVID-19 (a few samples of this study predate the infection). Cell type and time point are not known. The CDR3 runs from the conserved cysteine through the conserved F or W. Each record gives: V gene, D gene, clone size, J gene, CDR3 length, CDR3 DNA, CDR3 protein. D genes are given only for firm matches. Where a row states a size, it is once, few, many or the class of an expanded clone; other rows omit it.

>TRBV24-1|NA|few|TRBJ2-7|15
TGTGCCACCAGTGACCGGTCGACAGGGAGGGGCGAGCAGTACTTC
CATSDRSTGRGEQYF
>TRBV7-9|NA|NA|TRBJ2-1|11
TGTGCCAGCAGCTTCGACAGGGAGCAGTTCTTC
CASSFDREQFF
>TRBV30|TRBD2|NA|TRBJ2-1|13
TGTGCCTGGAGCCCTCATAGCGGGAATGAGCAGTTCTTC
CAWSPHSGNEQFF
>TRBV7-9|TRBD1|few|TRBJ2-7|15
TGTGCCAGCAGCTCTTTCGGGACAGGCTCCTACGAGCAGTACTTC
CASSSFGTGSYEQYF
>TRBV29-1|NA|few|TRBJ2-5|14
TGCAGCGTTGACTTTGTCAGGGGAGAAGAGACCCAGTACTTC
CSVDFVRGEETQYF
>TRBV12-3/TRBV12-4|NA|NA|TRBJ2-7|13
TGTGCCAGCAGGGCAGATATTACCTACGAGCAGTACTTC
CASRADITYEQYF
>TRBV20-1|TRBD2|NA|TRBJ2-1|14
TGCAGTGCTTCGCGGACTAGCGGCGCCAATGAGCAGTTCTTC
CSASRTSGANEQFF
>TRBV24-1|NA|few|TRBJ1-4|16
TGTGCCACCAGTGACCCCGTGGCAGGGACTAATGAAAAACTGTTTTTT
CATSDPVAGTNEKLFF
>TRBV12-3/TRBV12-4|NA|few|TRBJ2-2|16
TGTGCCAGCAGTTTAGGCGGGACTTACACTACCGGGGAGCTGTTTTTT
CASSLGGTYTTGELFF
>TRBV29-1|NA|few|TRBJ1-4|15
TGCAGCGCCACACCCCCACAGGGAGGTGGGGAAAAACTGTTTTTT
CSATPPQGGGEKLFF
>TRBV7-6|TRBD2|NA|TRBJ2-7|15
TGTGCCAGCAGCTTAGGGGCTAGCGGGAGGGACGAGCAGTACTTC
CASSLGASGRDEQYF
>TRBV7-3|NA|many|TRBJ1-1|14
TGTGCCAGCAGTTTGACAGGCGGCAACACTGAAGCTTTCTTT
CASSLTGGNTEAFF
>TRBV11-3|TRBD1|many|TRBJ2-1|16
TGTGCCAGCAGCTCCCGACAGGGAAATTCCTACAATGAGCAGTTCTTC
CASSSRQGNSYNEQFF
>TRBV20-1|NA|NA|TRBJ2-7|14
TGCAGTGCTAGAGGTGGGGACCGACCCTACGAGCAGTACTTC
CSARGGDRPYEQYF
>TRBV5-1|TRBD1|NA|TRBJ2-1|14
TGCGCCAGCAGCTCCCGACAGGGTGGGAATGAGCAGTTCTTC
CASSSRQGGNEQFF
>TRBV20-1|TRBD1|few|TRBJ1-2|14
TGCAGTGCTCCTGTCAGGGGGCGTCAGCTTGGCTACACCTTC
CSAPVRGRQLGYTF
>TRBV12-3/TRBV12-4|NA|NA|TRBJ2-5|15
TGTGCCAGCAGTTTCGTAGGACGCGACAAAGAGACCCAGTACTTC
CASSFVGRDKETQYF